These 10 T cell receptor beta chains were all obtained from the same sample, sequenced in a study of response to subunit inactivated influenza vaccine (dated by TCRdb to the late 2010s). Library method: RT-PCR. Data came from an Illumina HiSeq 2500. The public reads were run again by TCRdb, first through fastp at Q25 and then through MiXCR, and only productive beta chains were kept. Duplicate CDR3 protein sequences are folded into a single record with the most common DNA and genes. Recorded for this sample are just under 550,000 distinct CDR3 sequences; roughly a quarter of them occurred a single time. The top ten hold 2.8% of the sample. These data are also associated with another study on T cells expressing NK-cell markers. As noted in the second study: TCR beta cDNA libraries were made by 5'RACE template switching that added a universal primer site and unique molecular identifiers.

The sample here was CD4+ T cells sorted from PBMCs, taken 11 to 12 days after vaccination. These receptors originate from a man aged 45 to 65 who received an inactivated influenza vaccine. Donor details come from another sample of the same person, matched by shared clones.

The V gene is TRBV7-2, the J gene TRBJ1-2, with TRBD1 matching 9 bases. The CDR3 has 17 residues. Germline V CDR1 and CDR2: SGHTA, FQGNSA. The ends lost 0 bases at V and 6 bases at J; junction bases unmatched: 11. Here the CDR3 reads CASSLAGTGYPTDGYTF. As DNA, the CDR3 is TGTGCCAGCAGCTTAGCTGGGACAGGGTATCCTACGGATGGCTACACCTTC.

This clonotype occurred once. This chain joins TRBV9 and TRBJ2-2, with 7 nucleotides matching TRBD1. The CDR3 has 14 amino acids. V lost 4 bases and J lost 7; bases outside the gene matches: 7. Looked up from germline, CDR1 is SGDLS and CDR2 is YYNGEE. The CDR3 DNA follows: TGTGCCAGCAGCCTAAGACAGGGTATCGGGGAGCTGTTTTTT. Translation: CASSLRQGIGELFF.

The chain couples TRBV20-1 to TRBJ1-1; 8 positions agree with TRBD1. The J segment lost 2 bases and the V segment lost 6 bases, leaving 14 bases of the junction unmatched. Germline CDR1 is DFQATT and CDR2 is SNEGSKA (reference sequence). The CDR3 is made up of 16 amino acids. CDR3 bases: TGCAGTGCAAAAGTTCCACCGGGACAGGAAAACACTGAAGCTTTCTTT. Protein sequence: CSAKVPPGQENTEAFF.

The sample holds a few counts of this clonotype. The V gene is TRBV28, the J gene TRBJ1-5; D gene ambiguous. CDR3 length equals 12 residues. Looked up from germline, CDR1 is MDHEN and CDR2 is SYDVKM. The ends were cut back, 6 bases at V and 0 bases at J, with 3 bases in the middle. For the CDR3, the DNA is TGTGCCAGCAGGTCTAGCAATCAGCCCCAGCATTTT. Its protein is CASRSSNQPQHF.

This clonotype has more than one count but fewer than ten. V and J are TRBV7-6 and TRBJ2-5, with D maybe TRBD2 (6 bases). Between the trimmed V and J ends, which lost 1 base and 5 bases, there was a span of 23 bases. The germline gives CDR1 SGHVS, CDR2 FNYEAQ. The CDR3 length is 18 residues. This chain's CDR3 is CASSLGAGGDDWGETQYF. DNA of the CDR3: TGTGCCAGCAGCTTAGGGGCTGGCGGGGACGACTGGGGCGAGACCCAGTACTTC.

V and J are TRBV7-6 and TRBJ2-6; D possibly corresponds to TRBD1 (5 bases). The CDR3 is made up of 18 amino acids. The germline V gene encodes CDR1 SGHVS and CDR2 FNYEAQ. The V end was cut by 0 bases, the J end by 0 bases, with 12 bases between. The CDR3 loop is CASSLATFRVSGANVLTF. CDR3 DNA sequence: TGTGCCAGCAGCTTAGCTACCTTCAGGGTCTCTGGGGCCAACGTCCTGACTTTC.

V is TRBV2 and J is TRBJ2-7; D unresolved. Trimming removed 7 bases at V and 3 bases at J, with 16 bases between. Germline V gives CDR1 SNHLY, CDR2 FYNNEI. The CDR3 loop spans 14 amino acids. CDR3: CASNSQSFVYEQYF. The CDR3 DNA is TGTGCCAGCAATAGTCAGTCGTTCGTCTACGAGCAGTACTTC.

Written as DNA, the CDR3 is TGCAGTGCTAGACCGGGACTAGCCGAAGAGACCCAGTACTTC. Translation: CSARPGLAEETQYF. The chain carries TRBV20-1 and TRBJ2-5, with 9 bases lining up with TRBD2. CDR3 length equals 14 residues. Unmatched junction bases numbered 4, after V lost 2 bases and J lost 3 bases. Germline CDR1 is DFQATT and CDR2 is SNEGSKA (reference sequence).

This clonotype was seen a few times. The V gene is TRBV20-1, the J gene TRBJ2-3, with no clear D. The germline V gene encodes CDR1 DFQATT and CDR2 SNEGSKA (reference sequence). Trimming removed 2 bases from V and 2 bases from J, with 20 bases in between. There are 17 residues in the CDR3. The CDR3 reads CSARPQDEQMYTDTQYF. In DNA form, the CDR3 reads TGCAGTGCTAGACCTCAAGACGAGCAGATGTACACAGATACGCAGTATTTT.

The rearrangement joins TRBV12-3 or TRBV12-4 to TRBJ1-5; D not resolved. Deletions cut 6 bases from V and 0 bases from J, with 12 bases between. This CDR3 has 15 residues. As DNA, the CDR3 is TGTGCCAGCAGCGGTCACATGGATAGCAATCAGCCCCAGCATTTT. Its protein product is CASSGHMDSNQPQHF.